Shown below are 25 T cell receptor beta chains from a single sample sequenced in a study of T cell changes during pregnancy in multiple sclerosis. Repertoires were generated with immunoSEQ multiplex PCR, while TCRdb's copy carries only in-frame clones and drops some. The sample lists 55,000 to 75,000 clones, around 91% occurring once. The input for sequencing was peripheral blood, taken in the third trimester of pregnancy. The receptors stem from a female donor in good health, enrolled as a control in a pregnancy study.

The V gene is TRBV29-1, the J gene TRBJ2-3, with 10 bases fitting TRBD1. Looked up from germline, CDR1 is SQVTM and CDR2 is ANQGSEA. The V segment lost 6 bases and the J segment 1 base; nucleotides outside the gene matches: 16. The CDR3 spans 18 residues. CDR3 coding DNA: TGCAGCGTCCCTGACCCGACAGGGGGCGAATGGGGCACAGATACGCAGTATTTT. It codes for CSVPDPTGGEWGTDTQYF.

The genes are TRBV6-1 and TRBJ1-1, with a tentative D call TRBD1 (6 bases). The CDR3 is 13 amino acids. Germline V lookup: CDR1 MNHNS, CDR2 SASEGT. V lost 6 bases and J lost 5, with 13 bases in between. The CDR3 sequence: CASRTGQRTEAFF. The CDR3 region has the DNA TGTGCCAGCAGAACTGGACAGAGAACTGAAGCTTTCTTT.

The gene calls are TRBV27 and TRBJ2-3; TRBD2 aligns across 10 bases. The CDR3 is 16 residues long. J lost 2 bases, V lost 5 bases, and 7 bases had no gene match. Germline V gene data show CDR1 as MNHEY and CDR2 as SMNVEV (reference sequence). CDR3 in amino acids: CASSARAGGTTDTQYF. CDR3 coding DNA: TGTGCCAGCAGTGCAAGAGCGGGGGGGACCACAGATACGCAGTATTTT.

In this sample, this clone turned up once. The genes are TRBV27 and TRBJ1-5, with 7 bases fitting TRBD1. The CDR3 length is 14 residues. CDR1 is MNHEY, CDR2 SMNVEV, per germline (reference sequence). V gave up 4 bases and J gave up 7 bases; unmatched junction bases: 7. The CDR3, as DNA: TGTGCCAGCAGTTACCGGGACAGCGGGCAGCCCCAGCATTTT. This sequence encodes CASSYRDSGQPQHF.

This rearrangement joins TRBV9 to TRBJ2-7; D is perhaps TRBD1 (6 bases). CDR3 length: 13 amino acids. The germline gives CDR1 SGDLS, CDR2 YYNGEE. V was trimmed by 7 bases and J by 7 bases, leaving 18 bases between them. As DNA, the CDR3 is TGTGCCAGCGCCCCAGGGGACCTCTTGGAGCAGTACTTC. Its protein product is CASAPGDLLEQYF.

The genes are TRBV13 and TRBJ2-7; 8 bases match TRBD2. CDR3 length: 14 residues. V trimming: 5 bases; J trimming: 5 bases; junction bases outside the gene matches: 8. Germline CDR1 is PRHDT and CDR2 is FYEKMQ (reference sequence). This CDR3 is CASSQAGVPHEQYF. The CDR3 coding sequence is TGTGCCAGCAGCCAAGCGGGAGTTCCCCACGAGCAGTACTTC.

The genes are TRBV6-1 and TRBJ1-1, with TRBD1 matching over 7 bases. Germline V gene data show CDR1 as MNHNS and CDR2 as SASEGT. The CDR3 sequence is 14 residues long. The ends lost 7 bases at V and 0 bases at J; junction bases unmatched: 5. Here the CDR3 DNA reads TGTGCCAGCACGACAGGGCTAATGAACACTGAAGCTTTCTTT. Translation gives CASTTGLMNTEAFF.

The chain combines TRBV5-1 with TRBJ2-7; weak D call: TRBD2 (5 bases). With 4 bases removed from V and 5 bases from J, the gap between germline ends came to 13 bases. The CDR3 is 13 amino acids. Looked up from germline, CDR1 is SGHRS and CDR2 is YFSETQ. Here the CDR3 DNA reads TGCGCCAGCAGCCCCGCGGGTCCCGACGAGCAGTACTTC. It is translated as CASSPAGPDEQYF. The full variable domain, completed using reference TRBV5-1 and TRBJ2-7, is KAGVTQTPRYLIKTRGQQVTLSCSPISGHRSVSWYQQTPGQGLQFLFEYFSETQRNKGNFPGRFSGRQFSNSRSEMNVSTLELGDSALYLCASSPAGPDEQYFGPGTRLTVT.

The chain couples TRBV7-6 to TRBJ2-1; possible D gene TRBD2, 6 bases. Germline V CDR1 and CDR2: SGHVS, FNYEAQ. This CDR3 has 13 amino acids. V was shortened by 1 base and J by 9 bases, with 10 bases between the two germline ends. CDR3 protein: CASSLEAGSEQFF. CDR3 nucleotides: TGTGCCAGCAGCTTAGAGGCGGGGAGTGAGCAGTTCTTC.

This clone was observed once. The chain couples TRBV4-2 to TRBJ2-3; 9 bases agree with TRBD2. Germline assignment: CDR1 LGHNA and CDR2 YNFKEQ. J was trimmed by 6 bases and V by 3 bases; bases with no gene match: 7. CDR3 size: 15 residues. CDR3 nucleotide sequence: TGTGCCAGCAGCCAGGGGGCGGGGGGGCTCGATACGCAGTATTTT. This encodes CASSQGAGGLDTQYF.

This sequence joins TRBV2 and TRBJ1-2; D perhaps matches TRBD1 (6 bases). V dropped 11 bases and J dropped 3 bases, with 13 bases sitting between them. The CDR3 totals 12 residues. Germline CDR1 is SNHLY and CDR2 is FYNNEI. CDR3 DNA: TGTGCCGGCCGGGACAACTACTATGGCTACACCTTC. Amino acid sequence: CAGRDNYYGYTF.

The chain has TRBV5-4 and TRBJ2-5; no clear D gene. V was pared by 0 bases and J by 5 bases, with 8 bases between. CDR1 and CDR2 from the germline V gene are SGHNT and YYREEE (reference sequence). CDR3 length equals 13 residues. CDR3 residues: CASSLDPGETQYF. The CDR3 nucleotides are TGTGCCAGCAGCTTGGATCCCGGGGAGACCCAGTACTTC.

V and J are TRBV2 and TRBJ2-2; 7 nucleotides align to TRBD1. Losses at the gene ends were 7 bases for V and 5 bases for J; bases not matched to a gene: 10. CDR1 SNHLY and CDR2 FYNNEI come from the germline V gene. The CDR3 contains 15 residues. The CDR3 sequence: CASISGGQATGELFF. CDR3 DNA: TGTGCCAGCATCAGTGGAGGACAGGCAACCGGGGAGCTGTTTTTT.

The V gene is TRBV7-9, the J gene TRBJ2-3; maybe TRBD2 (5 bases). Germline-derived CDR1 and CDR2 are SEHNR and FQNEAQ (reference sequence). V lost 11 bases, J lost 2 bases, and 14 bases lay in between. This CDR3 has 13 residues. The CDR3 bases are TGTGCCTCCCGGACTGGGGTCACAGATACGCAGTATTTT. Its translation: CASRTGVTDTQYF.

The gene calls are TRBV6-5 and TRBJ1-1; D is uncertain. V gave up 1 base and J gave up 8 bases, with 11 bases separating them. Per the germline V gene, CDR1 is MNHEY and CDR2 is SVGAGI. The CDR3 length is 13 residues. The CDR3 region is CASSYFGVEEAFF. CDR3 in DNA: TGTGCCAGCAGTTACTTCGGGGTGGAAGAAGCTTTCTTT.

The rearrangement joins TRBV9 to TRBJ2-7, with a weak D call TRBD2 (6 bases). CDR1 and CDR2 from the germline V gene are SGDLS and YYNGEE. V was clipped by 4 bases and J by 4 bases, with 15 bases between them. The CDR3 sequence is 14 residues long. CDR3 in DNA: TGTGCCAGCAGCCCAGGGTTGGGGGGATACGAGCAGTACTTC. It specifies CASSPGLGGYEQYF. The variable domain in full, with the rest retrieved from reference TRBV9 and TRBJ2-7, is DSGVTQTPKHLITATGQRVTLRCSPRSGDLSVYWYQQSLDQGLQFLIQYYNGEERAKGNILERFSAQQFPDLHSELNLSSLELGDSALYFCASSPGLGGYEQYFGPGTRLTVT.

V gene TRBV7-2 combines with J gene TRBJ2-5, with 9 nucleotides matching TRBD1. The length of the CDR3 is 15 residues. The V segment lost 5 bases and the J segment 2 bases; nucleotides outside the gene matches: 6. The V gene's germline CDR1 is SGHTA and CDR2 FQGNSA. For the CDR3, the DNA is TGTGCCAGCAGCATAAACAGGGGGCGACAAGAGACCCAGTACTTC. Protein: CASSINRGRQETQYF.

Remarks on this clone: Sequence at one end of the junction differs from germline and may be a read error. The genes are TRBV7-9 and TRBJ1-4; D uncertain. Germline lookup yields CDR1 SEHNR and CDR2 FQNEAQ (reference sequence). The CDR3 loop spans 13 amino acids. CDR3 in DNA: TGTGCCAGCAGCTTATCGGGGAATGTAAAACTGTTTTTT. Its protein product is CASSLSGNVKLFF.

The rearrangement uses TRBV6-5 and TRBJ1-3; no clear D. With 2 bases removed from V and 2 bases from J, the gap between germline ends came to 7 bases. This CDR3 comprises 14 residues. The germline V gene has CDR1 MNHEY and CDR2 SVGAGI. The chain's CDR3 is CASSYDDTGNTIYF. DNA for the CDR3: TGTGCCAGCAGTTACGACGACACTGGAAACACCATATATTTT.

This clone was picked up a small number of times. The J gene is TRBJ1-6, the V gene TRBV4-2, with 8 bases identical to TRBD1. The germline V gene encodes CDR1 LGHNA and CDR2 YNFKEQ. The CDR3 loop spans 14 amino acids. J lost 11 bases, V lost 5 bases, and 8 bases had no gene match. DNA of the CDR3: TGTGCCAGCAGCGGGACAGGCCCTTTGGCACCCCTCCACTTT. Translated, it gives CASSGTGPLAPLHF.

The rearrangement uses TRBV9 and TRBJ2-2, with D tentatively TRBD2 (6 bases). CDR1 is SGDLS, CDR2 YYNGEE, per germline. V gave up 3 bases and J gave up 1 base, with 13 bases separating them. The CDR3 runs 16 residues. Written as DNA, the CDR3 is TGTGCCAGCAGCGGAAAGGTGGGAGGGAACACCGGGGAGCTGTTTTTT. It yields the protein CASSGKVGGNTGELFF.

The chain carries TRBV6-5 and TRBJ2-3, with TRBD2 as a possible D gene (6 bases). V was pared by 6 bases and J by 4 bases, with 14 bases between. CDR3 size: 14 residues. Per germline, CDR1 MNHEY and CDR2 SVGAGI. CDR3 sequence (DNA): TGTGCCAGCAGGGGGTGGAGGGGTTCAGATACGCAGTATTTT. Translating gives CASRGWRGSDTQYF.

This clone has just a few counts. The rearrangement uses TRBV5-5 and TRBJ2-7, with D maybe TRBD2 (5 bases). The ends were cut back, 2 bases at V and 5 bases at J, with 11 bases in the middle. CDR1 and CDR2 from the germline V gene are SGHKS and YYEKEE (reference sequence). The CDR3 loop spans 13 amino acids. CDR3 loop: CASSFNGINEQYF. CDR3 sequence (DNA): TGTGCCAGCAGCTTCAACGGGATCAACGAGCAGTACTTC.

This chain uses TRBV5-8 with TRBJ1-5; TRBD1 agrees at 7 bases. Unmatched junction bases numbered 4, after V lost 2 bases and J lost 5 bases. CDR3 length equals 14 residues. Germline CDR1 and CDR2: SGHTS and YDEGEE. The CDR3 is CASSFDRVDQPQHF. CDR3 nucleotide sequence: TGTGCCAGCAGCTTTGACAGGGTGGATCAGCCCCAGCATTTT.

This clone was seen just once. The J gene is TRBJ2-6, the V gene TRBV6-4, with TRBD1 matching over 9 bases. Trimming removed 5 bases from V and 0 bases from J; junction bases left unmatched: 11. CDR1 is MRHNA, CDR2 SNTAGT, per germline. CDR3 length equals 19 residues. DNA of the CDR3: TGTGCCAGCAGTACAAACCAGGGACAGGGAATCTCTGGGGCCAACGTCCTGACTTTC. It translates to CASSTNQGQGISGANVLTF.